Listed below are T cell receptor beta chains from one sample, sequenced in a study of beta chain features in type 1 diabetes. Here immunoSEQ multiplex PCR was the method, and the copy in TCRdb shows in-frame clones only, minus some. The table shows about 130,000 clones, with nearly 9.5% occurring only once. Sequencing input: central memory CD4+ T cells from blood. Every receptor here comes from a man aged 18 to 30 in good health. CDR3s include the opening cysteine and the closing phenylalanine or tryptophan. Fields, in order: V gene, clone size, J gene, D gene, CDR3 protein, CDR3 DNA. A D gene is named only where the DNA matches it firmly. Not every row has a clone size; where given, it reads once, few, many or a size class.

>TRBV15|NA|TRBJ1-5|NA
CATSQRGTAHQPQHF
TGTGCCACCAGTCAGAGAGGCACCGCGCATCAGCCCCAGCATTTT
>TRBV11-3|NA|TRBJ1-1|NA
CASSPVGGTEAFF
TGTGCCAGCAGCCCGGTGGGGGGCACTGAAGCTTTCTTT
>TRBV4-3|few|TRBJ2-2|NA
CASSQQIMNTGELFF
TGCGCCAGCAGCCAACAAATCATGAACACCGGGGAGCTGTTTTTT
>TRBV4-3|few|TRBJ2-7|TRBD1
CASSQDPQGYEQYF
TGCGCCAGCAGCCAAGACCCACAGGGGTACGAGCAGTACTTC
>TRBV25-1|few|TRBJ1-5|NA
CASSEGGGSAVADQPQHF
TGTGCCAGCAGTGAAGGCGGTGGGTCGGCAGTCGCAGACCAGCCCCAGCATTTT
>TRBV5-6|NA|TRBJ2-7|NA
CASSSFPGSRAYEQYF
TGTGCCAGCAGCTCCTTCCCAGGGTCTCGGGCCTACGAGCAGTACTTC
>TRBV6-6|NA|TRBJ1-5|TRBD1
CASKTGGQGNQPQHF
TGTGCCAGCAAAACAGGGGGGCAAGGCAATCAGCCCCAGCATTTT
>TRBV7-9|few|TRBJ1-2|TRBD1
CASSLGPGGGGYGYTF
TGTGCCAGCAGCTTAGGACCCGGAGGGGGCGGCTATGGCTACACCTTC
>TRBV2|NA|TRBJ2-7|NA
CASTLGVSSYEQYF
TGTGCCAGCACGCTAGGGGTTAGCTCCTACGAGCAGTACTTC
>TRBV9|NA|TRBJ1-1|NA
CASSVGLMNTEAFF
TGTGCCAGCAGCGTCGGACTTATGAACACTGAAGCTTTCTTT
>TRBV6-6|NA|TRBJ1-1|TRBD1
CASSRQGNTEAFF
TGTGCCAGCAGTCGACAGGGGAACACTGAAGCTTTCTTT
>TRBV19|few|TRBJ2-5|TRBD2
CASTPRLTSEIQETQYF
TGTGCCAGCACACCGAGGTTGACTAGCGAGATCCAAGAGACCCAGTACTTC
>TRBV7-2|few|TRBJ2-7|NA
CASNRGAWHEQYF
TGTGCCAGCAATCGGGGGGCCTGGCACGAGCAGTACTTC
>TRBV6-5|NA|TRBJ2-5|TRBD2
CASSYSSGGRGETQYF
TGTGCCAGCAGTTACAGTAGCGGGGGCCGTGGGGAGACCCAGTACTTC
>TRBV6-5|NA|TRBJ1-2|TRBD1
CATASGQGPYTF
TGTGCCACGGCGTCTGGACAGGGTCCCTACACCTTC
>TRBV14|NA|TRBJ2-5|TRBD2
CASSQDLATSGQETQYF
TGTGCCAGCAGCCAAGATTTAGCGACTAGCGGGCAAGAGACCCAGTACTTC
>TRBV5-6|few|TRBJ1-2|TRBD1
CASSLKTGRYYGYTF
TGTGCCAGCAGCTTAAAGACAGGGAGATACTATGGCTACACCTTC
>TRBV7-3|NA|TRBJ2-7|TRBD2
CASSLGTSGDEQYF
TGTGCCAGCAGCCTCGGGACTAGCGGCGACGAGCAGTACTTC
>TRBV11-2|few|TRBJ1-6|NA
CASSVRTVNSPLHF
TGTGCCAGCAGCGTTCGGACAGTTAATTCACCCCTCCACTTT
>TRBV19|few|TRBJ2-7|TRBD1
CASSIRGQIRLYEQYF
TGTGCCAGTAGTATTAGGGGACAGATTAGACTCTACGAGCAGTACTTC
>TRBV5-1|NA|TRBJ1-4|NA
CASSSGGQIANEKLFF
TGCGCCAGCAGCTCGGGAGGACAGATCGCTAATGAAAAACTGTTTTTT
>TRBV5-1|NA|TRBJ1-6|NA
CASSLGQLDSPLHF
TGCGCCAGCAGCTTGGGACAGCTAGATTCACCCCTCCACTTT
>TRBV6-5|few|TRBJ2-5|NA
CASREQLAQETQYF
TGTGCCAGCAGGGAACAACTAGCACAAGAGACCCAGTACTTC
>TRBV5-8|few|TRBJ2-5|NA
CASSLGDSQETQYF
TGTGCCAGCAGCTTGGGCGACAGCCAAGAGACCCAGTACTTC
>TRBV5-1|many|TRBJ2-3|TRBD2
CASNGLAGGGSTDTQYF
TGCGCCAGCAACGGACTAGCGGGGGGCGGTAGCACAGATACGCAGTATTTT
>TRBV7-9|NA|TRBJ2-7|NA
CASSLFPWSESSYEQYF
TGTGCCAGCAGCTTATTCCCCTGGTCTGAGAGCTCCTACGAGCAGTACTTC
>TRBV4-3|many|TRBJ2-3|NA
CASSQDSGGAVDTQYF
TGCGCCAGCAGCCAAGATAGTGGGGGGGCCGTGGATACGCAGTATTTT
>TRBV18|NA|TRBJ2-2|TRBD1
CASSRGQGTGELFF
TGTGCCAGCTCACGAGGACAGGGGACCGGGGAGCTGTTTTTT
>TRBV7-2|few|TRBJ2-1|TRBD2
CASSPQRLAGGSYNEQFF
TGTGCCAGCAGCCCCCAAAGACTAGCGGGGGGCTCCTACAATGAGCAGTTCTTC
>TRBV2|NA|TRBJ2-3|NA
CASRGSTRGTDTQYF
TGTGCCAGCAGAGGGAGTACTAGGGGCACAGATACGCAGTATTTT
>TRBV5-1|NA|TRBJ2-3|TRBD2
CASSPTIAGDTDTQYF
TGCGCCAGCAGCCCCACGATAGCGGGGGACACAGATACGCAGTATTTT
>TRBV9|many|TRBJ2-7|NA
CASSVATSYEQYF
TGTGCCAGCAGCGTAGCTACCTCCTACGAGCAGTACTTC
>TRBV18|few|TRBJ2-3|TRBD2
CASSFQAGGSTDTQYF
TGTGCCAGCTCATTCCAAGCGGGGGGGAGCACAGATACGCAGTATTTT
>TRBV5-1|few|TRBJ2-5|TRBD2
CASSPGGGGETQYF
TGCGCCAGCAGCCCAGGCGGCGGGGGGGAGACCCAGTACTTC
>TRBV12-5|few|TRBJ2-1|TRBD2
CASLASGGNEQFF
TGTGCTAGTCTGGCTAGCGGGGGTAATGAGCAGTTCTTC
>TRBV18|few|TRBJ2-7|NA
CASSPLGADLYEQYF
TGTGCCAGCTCACCCCTGGGGGCGGACCTTTACGAGCAGTACTTC
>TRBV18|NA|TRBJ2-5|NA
CASSPPSAHGETQYF
TGTGCCAGCTCACCACCGTCAGCCCACGGGGAGACCCAGTACTTC
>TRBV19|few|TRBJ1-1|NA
CASRVQGDMNTEAFF
TGTGCCAGTAGAGTTCAGGGCGATATGAACACTGAAGCTTTCTTT
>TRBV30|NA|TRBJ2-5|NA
CAVNRAGETQYF
TGTGCCGTGAACAGGGCGGGCGAGACCCAGTACTTC
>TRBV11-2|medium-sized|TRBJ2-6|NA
CASRPLGAGANVLTF
TGTGCCAGCAGGCCCCTCGGGGCTGGGGCCAACGTCCTGACTTTC
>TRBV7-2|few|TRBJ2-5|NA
CASSPRWETQYF
TGTGCCAGCAGCCCTAGGTGGGAGACCCAGTACTTC
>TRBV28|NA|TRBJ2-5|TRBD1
CASSSLYNTGGETQYF
TGTGCCAGCAGTTCATTATATAATACAGGGGGAGAGACCCAGTACTTC
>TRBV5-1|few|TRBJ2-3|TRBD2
CASSGTGTSGRSSTDTQYF
TGCGCCAGCAGCGGAACCGGGACTAGCGGGAGAAGTAGCACAGATACGCAGTATTTT
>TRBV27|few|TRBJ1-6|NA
CASSPQGFYSPLHF
TGTGCCAGCAGTCCCCAGGGATTTTATTCACCCCTCCACTTT
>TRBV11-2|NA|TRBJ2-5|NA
CASSTLAGGQETQYF
TGTGCCAGCAGCACTCTCGCAGGTGGCCAAGAGACCCAGTACTTC
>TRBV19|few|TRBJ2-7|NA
CASSLRRSDEQYF
TGTGCCAGTAGTCTGAGGCGCAGCGACGAGCAGTACTTC
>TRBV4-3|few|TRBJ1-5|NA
CASSQDSAGSNQPQHF
TGCGCCAGCAGCCAAGATAGTGCCGGGAGCAATCAGCCCCAGCATTTT
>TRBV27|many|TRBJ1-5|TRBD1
CASKSQTGRQPQHF
TGTGCCAGCAAGTCCCAGACAGGGCGTCAGCCCCAGCATTTT
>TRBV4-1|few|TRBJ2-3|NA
CASSQASTDTQYF
TGCGCCAGCAGCCAGGCTAGCACAGATACGCAGTATTTT
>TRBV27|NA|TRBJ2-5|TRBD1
CASSFLGQQETQYF
TGTGCCAGCAGTTTTTTGGGACAGCAAGAGACCCAGTACTTC
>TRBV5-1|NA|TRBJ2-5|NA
CASSERGAGETQYF
TGCGCCAGCAGCGAACGGGGGGCCGGGGAGACCCAGTACTTC
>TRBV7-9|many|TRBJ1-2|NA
CASSLQGGYTF
TGTGCCAGCAGCTTACAGGGTGGCTACACCTTC